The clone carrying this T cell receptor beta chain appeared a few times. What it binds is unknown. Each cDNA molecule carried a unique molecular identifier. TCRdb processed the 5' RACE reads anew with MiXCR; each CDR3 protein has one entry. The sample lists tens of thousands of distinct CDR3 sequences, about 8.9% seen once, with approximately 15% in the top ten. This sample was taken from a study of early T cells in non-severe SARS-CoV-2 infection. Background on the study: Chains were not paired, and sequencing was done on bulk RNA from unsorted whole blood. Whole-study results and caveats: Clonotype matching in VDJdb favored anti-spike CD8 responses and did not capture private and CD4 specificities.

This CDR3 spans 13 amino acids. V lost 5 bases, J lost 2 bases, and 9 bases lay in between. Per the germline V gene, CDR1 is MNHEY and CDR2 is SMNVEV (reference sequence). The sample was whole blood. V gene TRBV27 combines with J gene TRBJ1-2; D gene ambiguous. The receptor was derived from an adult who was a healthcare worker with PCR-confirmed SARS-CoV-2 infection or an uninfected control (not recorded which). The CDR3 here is CASSLKLNYGYTF. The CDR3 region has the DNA TGTGCCAGCAGTCTCAAGCTGAACTATGGCTACACCTTC.